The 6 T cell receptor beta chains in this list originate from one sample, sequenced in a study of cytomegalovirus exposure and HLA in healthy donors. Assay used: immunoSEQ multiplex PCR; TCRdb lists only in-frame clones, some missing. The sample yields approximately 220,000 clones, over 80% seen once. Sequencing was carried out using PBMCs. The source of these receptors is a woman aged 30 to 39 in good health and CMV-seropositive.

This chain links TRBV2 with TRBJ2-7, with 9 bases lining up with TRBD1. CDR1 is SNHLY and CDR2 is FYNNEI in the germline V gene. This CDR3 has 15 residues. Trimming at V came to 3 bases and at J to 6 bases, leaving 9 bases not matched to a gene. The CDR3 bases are TGTGCCAGCAGTGATACCCGACAGGGGGGCGTCGAGCAGTACTTC. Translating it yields CASSDTRQGGVEQYF.

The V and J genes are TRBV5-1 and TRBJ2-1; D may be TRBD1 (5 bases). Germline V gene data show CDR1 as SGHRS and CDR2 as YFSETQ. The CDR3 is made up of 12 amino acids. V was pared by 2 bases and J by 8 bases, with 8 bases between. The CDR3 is CASSLVGDEQFF. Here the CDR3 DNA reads TGCGCCAGCAGCTTAGTAGGGGATGAGCAGTTCTTC.

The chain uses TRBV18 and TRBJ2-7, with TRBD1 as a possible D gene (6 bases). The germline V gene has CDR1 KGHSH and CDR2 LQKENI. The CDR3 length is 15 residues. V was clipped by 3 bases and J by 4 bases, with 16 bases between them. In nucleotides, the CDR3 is TGTGCCAGCTCACCCAAGGTAGGGGGTATTTACGAGCAGTACTTC. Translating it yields CASSPKVGGIYEQYF.

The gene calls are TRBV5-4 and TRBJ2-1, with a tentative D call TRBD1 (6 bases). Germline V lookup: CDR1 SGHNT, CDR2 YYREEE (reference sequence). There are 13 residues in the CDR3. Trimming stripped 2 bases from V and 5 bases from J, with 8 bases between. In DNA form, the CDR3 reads TGTGCCAGCAGCTTTGGACAGCACAATGAGCAGTTCTTC. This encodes CASSFGQHNEQFF.

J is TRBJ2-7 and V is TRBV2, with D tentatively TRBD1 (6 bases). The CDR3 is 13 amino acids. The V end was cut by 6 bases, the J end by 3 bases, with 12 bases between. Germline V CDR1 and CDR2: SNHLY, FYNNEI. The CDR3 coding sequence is TGTGCCAGCAGGCACGGACAGAGCTACGAGCAGTACTTC. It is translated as CASRHGQSYEQYF.

In DNA, the CDR3 is TGTGCCAGCAGTGAGCAGGGATCAGAGACCCAGTACTTC. It yields the protein CASSEQGSETQYF. The gene calls are TRBV6-4 and TRBJ2-5; TRBD1 might be the D (5 bases). The CDR3 is 13 residues long. Trimming stripped 3 bases from V and 4 bases from J, with 9 bases between. The germline CDR1 and CDR2 sequences are MRHNA and SNTAGT.